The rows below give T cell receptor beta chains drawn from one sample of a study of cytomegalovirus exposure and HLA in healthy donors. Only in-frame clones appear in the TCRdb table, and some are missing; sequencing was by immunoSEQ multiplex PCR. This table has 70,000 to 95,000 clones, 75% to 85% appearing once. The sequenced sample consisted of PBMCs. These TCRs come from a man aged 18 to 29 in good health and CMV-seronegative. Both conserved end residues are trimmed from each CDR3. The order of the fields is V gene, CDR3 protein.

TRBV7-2 ASSLTSGRHNEQF
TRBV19 ASGLGLRSNYGYT
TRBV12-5 ASGQSGGQNQPQH
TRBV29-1 SVEQGAKEKLF
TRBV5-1 ASSPWDSIQETQY
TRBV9 ASSVGQITHNEQF
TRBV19 ASSISRGGNNEQF
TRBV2 ASSEQQGAAGNTIY
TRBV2 ASMTRGGVLNSPLH
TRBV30 AWSGYSQGQALGYT
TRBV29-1 SVEDPQRGLTDTQY
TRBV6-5 ASSNPGDGYT
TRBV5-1 ASRGDISFNSPLH
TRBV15 ATSRDLGGGDETQY
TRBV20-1 SAPVGGGYT
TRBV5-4 ASSLGSPYEQY
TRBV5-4 ASSSGQGQGSPLH
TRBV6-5 ASQGAYQPQH
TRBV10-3 AISEREDSKIDEQF
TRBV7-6 ASSFDRGAGPQH
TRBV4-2 ASSQDFEQGFYEQY
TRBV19 ASRDQGALSNQPQH